This T cell receptor (beta chain) was sequenced during a study of cytomegalovirus exposure and HLA in healthy donors. Notes on the study in general: Data from an earlier analysis indicated that most TCR beta V segments were productive either about 90% or about 30% of the time. Researchers reported that a few CMV-associated chains were confirmed in vitro as CMV antigen-specific. The majority of TCR sequences were rare, yet some public TCRs appeared in many donors.

PCR used 60 Vbeta primers and 13 Jbeta primers. Clones were sequenced by immunoSEQ multiplex PCR, and TCRdb holds only the in-frame ones, with some missing. Of about 160,000 clones listed, roughly 80% are singletons. This clone turned up a few times. As yet, its antigen is unknown. This CDR3 is built from 14 residues. The germline V gene has CDR1 SGHTA and CDR2 FQGNSA. With 1 base removed from V and 5 bases from J, the gap between germline ends came to 9 bases. The chain couples TRBV7-2 to TRBJ1-5; the D gene is possibly TRBD1 (5 bases). What was sequenced was PBMCs. This receptor was obtained from a male donor in good health and CMV-seropositive. CDR3 bases: TGTGCCAGCAGCTTAGGGACAATCCATCAGCCCCAGCATTTT. As protein: CASSLGTIHQPQHF. Variable domain in full (rest from reference TRBV7-2 and TRBJ1-5): GAGVSQSPSNKVTEKGKDVELRCDPISGHTALYWYRQSLGQGLEFLIYFQGNSAPDKSGLPSDRFSAERTGGSVSTLTIQRTQQEDSAVYLCASSLGTIHQPQHFGDGTRLSIL.